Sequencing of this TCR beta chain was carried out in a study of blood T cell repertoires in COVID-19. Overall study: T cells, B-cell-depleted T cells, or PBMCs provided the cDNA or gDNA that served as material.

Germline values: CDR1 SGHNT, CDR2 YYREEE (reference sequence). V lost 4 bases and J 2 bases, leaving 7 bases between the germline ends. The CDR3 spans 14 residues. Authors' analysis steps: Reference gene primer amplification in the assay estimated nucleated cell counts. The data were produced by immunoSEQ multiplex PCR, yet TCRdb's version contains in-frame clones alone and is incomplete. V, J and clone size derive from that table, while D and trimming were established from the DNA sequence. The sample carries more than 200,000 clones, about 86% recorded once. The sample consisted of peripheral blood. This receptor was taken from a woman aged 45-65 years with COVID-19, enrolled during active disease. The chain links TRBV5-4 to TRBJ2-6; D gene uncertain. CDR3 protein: CASSQEAGANVLTF. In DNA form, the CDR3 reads TGTGCCAGCAGCCAGGAAGCTGGGGCCAACGTCCTGACTTTC.